Listed below are T cell receptor beta chains from one sample, sequenced in a study of blood T cell repertoires in COVID-19. Only in-frame clones appear in the TCRdb table, and some are missing; sequencing was by immunoSEQ multiplex PCR. This table has around 60,000 clones, roughly 84% appearing once. Sequenced: peripheral blood. These TCRs come from a man between 65 and 85 years old with acute or convalescent COVID-19. Both conserved end residues are part of each CDR3. A D gene is named only where the DNA matches it firmly. Size is omitted from some rows. Given values are once, few, many or a class for expanded clones.

d_call,clone_size,j_call,v_call,cdr3_nt,cdr3_aa
NA,NA,TRBJ2-5,TRBV27,TGTGCCAGCAGCTCAGGCGGGGCTAGGGTTGAGACCCAGTACTTC,CASSSGGARVETQYF
NA,NA,TRBJ1-5,TRBV2,TGTGCCAGCAGTGGTACAGGGTCAGGTCAGCCCCAGCATTTT,CASSGTGSGQPQHF
NA,NA,TRBJ2-3,TRBV29-1,TGCAGCGTGACTCGGACAGAACCCACAGATACGCAGTATTTT,CSVTRTEPTDTQYF
NA,NA,TRBJ2-3,TRBV7-3,TGTGCCAGCAGCTTAAACGTGGCGGGGATCACAGATACGCAGTATTTT,CASSLNVAGITDTQYF
TRBD2,NA,TRBJ2-5,TRBV7-8,TGTGCCAGCAGCTTGGGGGGGTTCGAGACCCAGTACTTC,CASSLGGFETQYF
NA,NA,TRBJ1-6,TRBV30,TGTGCCTGGAGTCCGGGGAATAATTCACCCCTCCACTTT,CAWSPGNNSPLHF
TRBD1,NA,TRBJ1-1,TRBV6-5,TGTGCCACCTATCCACGGGACAGGGGTTGGGTTGAAGCTTTCTTT,CATYPRDRGWVEAFF
NA,NA,TRBJ1-1,TRBV7-8,TGTGCCAGCAGCTTATACGGGATGAACACTGAAGCTTTCTTT,CASSLYGMNTEAFF
NA,NA,TRBJ2-2,TRBV11-2,TGTGCCAGCAGCGCCACCAGGGGAAACACCGGGGAGCTGTTTTTT,CASSATRGNTGELFF
TRBD1,NA,TRBJ1-4,TRBV7-9,TGTGCCAGCAGATCGGACAGGGCTGCAACTAATGAAAAACTGTTTTTT,CASRSDRAATNEKLFF
TRBD2,NA,TRBJ2-1,TRBV7-9,TGTGCCAGCAGCTTAGGCGGGGGTGAGCAGTTCTTC,CASSLGGGEQFF
NA,NA,TRBJ1-4,TRBV4-3,TGCGCCAGCCCTAGTTGTAATGAAAAACTGTTTTTT,CASPSCNEKLFF
NA,NA,TRBJ2-1,TRBV7-9,TGTGCCAGCAGCTGGGGAGAAAGAGAGCAGTTCTTC,CASSWGEREQFF
TRBD2,few,TRBJ2-1,TRBV4-2,TGTGCCAGCAGCCATAAGACTAGCGGGGGGTACAATGAGCAGTTCTTC,CASSHKTSGGYNEQFF
TRBD2,NA,TRBJ2-5,TRBV4-2,TGTGCCAGCAGCCTCGGGACTAGCGGGGAGACCCAGTACTTC,CASSLGTSGETQYF
TRBD1,NA,TRBJ2-7,TRBV2,TGTGCCAGCAGTAGAACAGGGGGCTACGAGCAGTACTTC,CASSRTGGYEQYF
NA,NA,TRBJ2-6,TRBV7-6,TGTGCCAGCAGCTTATACGGCGGGTCTGGGGCCAACGTCCTGACTTTC,CASSLYGGSGANVLTF
NA,NA,TRBJ2-3,TRBV19,TGTGCCAGTAGTATTCTAGTCACAGATACGCAGTATTTT,CASSILVTDTQYF
TRBD1,NA,TRBJ1-2,TRBV5-5,TGTGCCAGCAGCTACCGTGAGACAGGGATCATGCTCTATGGCTACACCTTC,CASSYRETGIMLYGYTF
TRBD2,NA,TRBJ2-2,TRBV27,TGTGCCAGCAGTAGACTAGCTGGGGCCGGGGAGCTGTTTTTT,CASSRLAGAGELFF
TRBD1,NA,TRBJ1-1,TRBV9,TGTGCCAGCAGCGTTCCGGGACAGGGCGTCACTGAAGCTTTCTTT,CASSVPGQGVTEAFF
NA,NA,TRBJ2-7,TRBV25-1,TGTGCCAGCAGTCCCAGCTACGAGCAGTACTTC,CASSPSYEQYF
NA,once,TRBJ2-5,TRBV7-2,TGTGCCAGCAGCTTAGGGCGGGGCCTCCAAGAGACCCAGTACTTC,CASSLGRGLQETQYF
NA,NA,TRBJ2-5,TRBV27,TGTGCCAGCAGTTTATCAGAGGCCACAGCGGTGCAGACCCAGTACTTC,CASSLSEATAVQTQYF
NA,NA,TRBJ2-2,TRBV28,TGTGCCAGCAGTTTATTTCGTCGCGGGGAGCTGTTTTTT,CASSLFRRGELFF
NA,NA,TRBJ1-3,TRBV9,TGTGCCAGCAGCGTCGGAGGGACGACATACTCTGGAAACACCATATATTTT,CASSVGGTTYSGNTIYF
NA,NA,TRBJ1-2,TRBV28,TGTGCCAGCACCCAAGGCAGGGCCTATGGCTACACCTTC,CASTQGRAYGYTF
NA,NA,TRBJ2-1,TRBV7-2,TGTGCCAGCAGCTTAGGGGGCACCTACAATGAGCAGTTCTTC,CASSLGGTYNEQFF
NA,NA,TRBJ1-3,TRBV4-3,TGCGCCAGCAGCCAAGGCCTATCTGGAAACACCATATATTTT,CASSQGLSGNTIYF
TRBD2,NA,TRBJ2-3,TRBV28,TGTGCCAGCAGTCTACGGACTAGCGGGTTCTCAGATACGCAGTATTTT,CASSLRTSGFSDTQYF
NA,NA,TRBJ2-3,TRBV10-3,TGTGCCATCAGTGAGTTGGGCGGTGAGGGTGTCACAGATACGCAGTATTTT,CAISELGGEGVTDTQYF
TRBD1,NA,TRBJ1-1,TRBV4-1,TGCGCCAGCAGCCAAGTGGCAGGGGGCTTTATAGGCACTGAAGCTTTCTTT,CASSQVAGGFIGTEAFF
TRBD1,NA,TRBJ2-5,TRBV7-3,TGTGCCAGCAGCCCCTTGGGACAGGGGGAAGAGACCCAGTACTTC,CASSPLGQGEETQYF
TRBD2,NA,TRBJ2-1,TRBV18,TGTGCCAGCTCACCATGGGCTAGCGGGGGGGTCGTGAATGCGCAGTTCTTC,CASSPWASGGVVNAQFF
NA,NA,TRBJ1-1,TRBV11-2,TGTGCCAGCCACCAGGTAGGCAGACAAGGCCATGAGGCTTTCTTT,CASHQVGRQGHEAFF
TRBD2,NA,TRBJ2-3,TRBV18,TGTGCCAGCTCATCCACTAGCGGGGGGGCCATAGATACGCAGTATTTT,CASSSTSGGAIDTQYF
TRBD1,NA,TRBJ2-3,TRBV6-5,TGTGCCAGCACCGCCGACAGGGTCACAGATACGCAGTATTTT,CASTADRVTDTQYF
NA,NA,TRBJ2-7,TRBV2,TGTGCCAGCAGTCCCCCAAGGGTAGGGGCGAGCTCCTACGAGCAGTACTTC,CASSPPRVGASSYEQYF
TRBD2,NA,TRBJ2-7,TRBV29-1,TGCAGCGTTAAGATCGGGGGGGCAGGGAACTACGAGCAGTACTTC,CSVKIGGAGNYEQYF
NA,NA,TRBJ2-3,TRBV21-1,TGTGCCAGCAGCACAAGGGGGCCAGGAACAGATACGCAGTATTTT,CASSTRGPGTDTQYF
NA,NA,TRBJ2-1,TRBV27,TGTGCCAGCACCTCAAGCCCAGCGCCCTACAATGAGCAGTTCTTC,CASTSSPAPYNEQFF